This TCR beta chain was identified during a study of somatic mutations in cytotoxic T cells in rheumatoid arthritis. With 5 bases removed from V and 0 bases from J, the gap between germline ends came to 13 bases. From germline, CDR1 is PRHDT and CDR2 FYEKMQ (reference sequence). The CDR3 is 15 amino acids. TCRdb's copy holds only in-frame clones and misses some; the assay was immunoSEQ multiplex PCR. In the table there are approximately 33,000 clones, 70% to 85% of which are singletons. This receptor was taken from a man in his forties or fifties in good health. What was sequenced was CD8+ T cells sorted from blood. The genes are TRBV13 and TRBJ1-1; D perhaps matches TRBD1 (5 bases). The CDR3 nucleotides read TGTGCCAGCAGCCTCGAGGGACCCTTGAACACTGAAGCTTTCTTT. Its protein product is CASSLEGPLNTEAFF.